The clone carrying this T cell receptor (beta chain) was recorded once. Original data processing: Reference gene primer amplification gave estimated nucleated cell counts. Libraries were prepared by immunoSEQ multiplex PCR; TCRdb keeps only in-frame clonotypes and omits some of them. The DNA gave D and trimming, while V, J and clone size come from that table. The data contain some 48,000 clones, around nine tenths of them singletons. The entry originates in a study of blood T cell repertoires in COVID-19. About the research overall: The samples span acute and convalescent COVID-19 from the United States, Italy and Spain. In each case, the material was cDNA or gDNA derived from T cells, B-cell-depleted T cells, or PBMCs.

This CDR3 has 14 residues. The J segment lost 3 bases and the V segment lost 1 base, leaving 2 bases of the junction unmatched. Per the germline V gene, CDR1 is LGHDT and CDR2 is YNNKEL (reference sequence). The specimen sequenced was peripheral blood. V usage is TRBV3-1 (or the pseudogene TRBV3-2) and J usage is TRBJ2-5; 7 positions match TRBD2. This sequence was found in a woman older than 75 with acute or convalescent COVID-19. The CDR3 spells CASSQATSKETQYF. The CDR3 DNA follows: TGTGCCAGCAGCCAAGCGACTAGCAAAGAGACCCAGTACTTC.